What follows describes a single T cell receptor (beta chain). Its antigen is undetermined. The primer mix had 60 Vbeta and 13 Jbeta primers. The table came from immunoSEQ multiplex PCR; TCRdb's copy has only in-frame clones and leaves some out. The repertoire holds 120,000 to 150,000 clones, with approximately 80% as singletons. The CDR3 runs to 16 residues. From germline, CDR1 is LGHNA and CDR2 YNFKEQ. The junction had 4 bases not matched to a gene; V was cut back by 3 bases and J by 1 base. The data originate from a study of cytomegalovirus exposure and HLA in healthy donors. The study, taken as a whole, reports: Previously analyzed data showed that most TCR beta V segments were productive at a frequency of about 90% or about 30%. The study recorded about 150 TCR beta chains that were cytomegalovirus-associated. CMV serostatus was the only recorded immune exposure for donors.

Donors had nominal health at sampling but likely had unrecorded immune exposures. This clonotype was sampled from a woman aged 40 to 49 in good health and CMV-seropositive. This rearrangement joins TRBV4-2 to TRBJ2-2; 8 nucleotides agree with TRBD2. The sequenced material came from PBMCs. The DNA for the CDR3 is TGTGCCAGCAGCCAGGAGAGCGGGAGGAACACCGGGGAGCTGTTTTTT. The encoded protein is CASSQESGRNTGELFF.